This T cell receptor beta chain appears in the sequencing data of a study of post-analysis software for immune sequencing data. Study-wide points: Diversity measured as normalized Chao1 was significantly lower in multiple sclerosis patients than in controls. TRBV5-6, TRBV5-1 and TRBV20-1 were among a few TRBV segments more frequent in patients than controls.

In regard to this clonotype: No antigen is known for it.

V lost 4 bases and J lost 0, with 12 bases in between. CDR1 and CDR2 from the germline V gene are SGHVS and FQNEAQ. The CDR3 totals 15 residues. The library was made from cDNA and included unique molecular identifiers. Some 500,000 cDNA molecules came from 1 to 10 million T cells. TCRdb reprocessed the PCR reads with MiXCR, giving one entry per CDR3 protein. In the table there are 350,000 to 450,000 distinct CDR3 sequences, around 37% of which are singletons. V gene TRBV7-8 combines with J gene TRBJ1-1; D may be TRBD1 (5 bases). This clonotype originated in a girl aged 10-17 years with multiple sclerosis. The sample was blood. For the CDR3, the DNA is TGTGCCAGCAGCTCTCAGGGAATCATGAACACTGAAGCTTTCTTT. Amino acids: CASSSQGIMNTEAFF.